This T cell receptor beta chain was identified in a study of response to subunit inactivated influenza vaccine. CDR3 size: 13 residues. V lost 4 bases, J lost 8 bases, and 7 bases stayed unmatched. The germline V gene encodes CDR1 DFQATT and CDR2 SNEGSKA (reference sequence). Study-wide results and caveats: There was a suggestion from the authors that each seasonal influenza vaccination recruits few new T cells.

This clonotype was detected ten times or more. Its antigen is unknown. Via MiXCR, TCRdb re-called the RT-PCR reads, giving one row per CDR3 protein. The profile covers about 520,000 distinct CDR3 sequences, with 7.2% appearing a single time and around 14% taken by the ten largest. The sample in question was PBMCs from blood, obtained less than 30 months after vaccination. This clonotype was obtained from a man aged 50-75 years who received an inactivated influenza vaccine. The chain joins TRBV20-1 to TRBJ1-2, with 10 bases lining up with TRBD1. The CDR3 nucleotides are TGCAGTGCTATTCGACAGGGGGCGGGCGGCTACACCTTC. Translated, it gives CSAIRQGAGGYTF.